This T cell receptor (beta chain) was identified in a study of blood T cell repertoires in COVID-19. The wider study: Sources were T cells, B-cell-depleted T cells, or PBMCs; the material itself was cDNA or gDNA.

The CDR3 is 16 amino acids. Germline V gives CDR1 KGHDR, CDR2 SFDVKD. With V trimmed by 3 bases and J by 4 bases, 7 bases remained unmatched. The assay was immunoSEQ multiplex PCR, and TCRdb's table has in-frame clones only and misses some. The table shows some 340,000 clones, with around four fifths occurring only once. This clonotype was sampled from a man aged 25 to 45 with active or convalescent COVID-19. The sequencing sample was made of peripheral blood. The chain joins TRBV24-1 to TRBJ2-3; 9 nucleotides line up with TRBD1. CDR3 amino acids: CATSDAGTGMPDTQYF. DNA for the CDR3: TGTGCCACCAGTGATGCCGGGACAGGGATGCCAGATACGCAGTATTTT.